These T cell receptor beta chains were read from a single sample in a study of neoadjuvant anti-PD-1 for oral cavity cancer. Some clones are missing from TCRdb's copy, which holds only in-frame ones; the method was immunoSEQ multiplex PCR. This sample has around 18,000 clones, with about two thirds found just once. Here the sequenced sample was PBMCs, taken before nivolumab (anti-PD-1) treatment. The source is a person aged 40 to 85 with oral cavity squamous cell carcinoma. Each CDR3 is given with its conserved first and last residue. A D gene is named only where the DNA matches it firmly. Where a row states a size, it is once, few, many or the class of an expanded clone; other rows omit it.

clone_size: -
d_call: -
v_call: TRBV9
j_call: TRBJ1-2
cdr3_nt: TGTGCCAGCAGCGCCTCCACGTCCTCTCAGTATGGCTACACCTTC
cdr3_aa: CASSASTSSQYGYTF

clone_size: -
d_call: -
v_call: TRBV19
j_call: TRBJ2-2
cdr3_nt: TGTGCCAGTAGTACCTTCTCGGACAGTAACACCGGGGAGCTGTTTTTT
cdr3_aa: CASSTFSDSNTGELFF

clone_size: -
d_call: TRBD1
v_call: TRBV19
j_call: TRBJ1-5
cdr3_nt: TGTGCCAGTAGTCGGCAGGGGGCAAGGTCAATGGAGCCCCAGCATTTT
cdr3_aa: CASSRQGARSMEPQHF

clone_size: -
d_call: -
v_call: TRBV6-1
j_call: TRBJ1-5
cdr3_nt: TGTGCCAGCAGTGAAGCGGGATGGAGCAATCAGCCCCAGCATTTT
cdr3_aa: CASSEAGWSNQPQHF

clone_size: -
d_call: -
v_call: TRBV5-1
j_call: TRBJ2-1
cdr3_nt: TGCGCCAGCAGCTTTTACGGCAGTCGGTCCTACAATGAGCAGTTCTTC
cdr3_aa: CASSFYGSRSYNEQFF

clone_size: few
d_call: -
v_call: TRBV7-6
j_call: TRBJ1-2
cdr3_nt: TGTGCCAGCAGCTTATGGGGAGGTGGAGGCTACACCTTC
cdr3_aa: CASSLWGGGGYTF

clone_size: -
d_call: TRBD1
v_call: TRBV28
j_call: TRBJ1-4
cdr3_nt: TGTGCCAGCAGTTTATTGGCTTTGGGACAGACAAATGAAAAACTGTTTTTT
cdr3_aa: CASSLLALGQTNEKLFF

clone_size: -
d_call: -
v_call: TRBV20-1
j_call: TRBJ1-1
cdr3_nt: TGCAGTGCTCCGGATCCCCCCGAAGCTTTCTTT
cdr3_aa: CSAPDPPEAFF

clone_size: few
d_call: TRBD2
v_call: TRBV6-1
j_call: TRBJ2-2
cdr3_nt: TGTGCCAGCAGGGGACTAGCGGAGAACACCGGGGAGCTGTTTTTT
cdr3_aa: CASRGLAENTGELFF

clone_size: -
d_call: -
v_call: TRBV10-3
j_call: TRBJ1-5
cdr3_nt: TGTGCCATCAGTGAAGGCGGTAGCAATCAGCCCCAGCATTTT
cdr3_aa: CAISEGGSNQPQHF

clone_size: once
d_call: -
v_call: TRBV20-1
j_call: TRBJ2-3
cdr3_nt: TGCAGTGCTGGTCTAGCGCGGCAGTATTTT
cdr3_aa: CSAGLARQYF

clone_size: few
d_call: TRBD1
v_call: TRBV27
j_call: TRBJ1-2
cdr3_nt: TGTGCCAGCAGTATAAACTTGGGACAGGGATTAATCTATGGCTACACCTTC
cdr3_aa: CASSINLGQGLIYGYTF

clone_size: -
d_call: -
v_call: TRBV4-1
j_call: TRBJ2-1
cdr3_nt: TGCGCCAGCAGCCAAGATCTGACTTATAGCTCCTACAATGAGCAGTTCTTC
cdr3_aa: CASSQDLTYSSYNEQFF

clone_size: large
d_call: -
v_call: TRBV25-1
j_call: TRBJ2-5
cdr3_nt: TGTGCCAGCAGTGAACGTGGACACCAAGAGACCCAGTACTTC
cdr3_aa: CASSERGHQETQYF

clone_size: -
d_call: TRBD1
v_call: TRBV30
j_call: TRBJ1-5
cdr3_nt: TGTGCCTGGAGTGGTCAGGGGGGACAGCCCCAGCATTTT
cdr3_aa: CAWSGQGGQPQHF

clone_size: -
d_call: TRBD2
v_call: TRBV5-1
j_call: TRBJ2-2
cdr3_nt: TGCGCCAGCAGCTACTTAGCGGGAGGGAACACCGGGGAGCTGTTTTTT
cdr3_aa: CASSYLAGGNTGELFF

clone_size: -
d_call: -
v_call: TRBV30
j_call: TRBJ2-1
cdr3_nt: TGTTCCCACAGCCGGGTTCGAACGTACAATGAGCAGTTCTTC
cdr3_aa: CSHSRVRTYNEQFF

clone_size: -
d_call: TRBD2
v_call: TRBV7-2
j_call: TRBJ2-1
cdr3_nt: TGTGCCAGCAGCTTAGGGCTAGCGGTTCGGGAGCAGTTCTTC
cdr3_aa: CASSLGLAVREQFF

clone_size: once
d_call: -
v_call: TRBV19
j_call: TRBJ2-1
cdr3_nt: TGTGCCAGTAGCCTGGCAAGGACTACAAATGAGCAGTTCTTC
cdr3_aa: CASSLARTTNEQFF

clone_size: once
d_call: -
v_call: TRBV6-1
j_call: TRBJ2-1
cdr3_nt: TGTGCCAGCAGTGCTCGGAGGGCCTACAATGAGCAGTTCTTC
cdr3_aa: CASSARRAYNEQFF

clone_size: -
d_call: -
v_call: TRBV30
j_call: TRBJ2-5
cdr3_nt: TGTGCCTGGTCCGGGGCTCGCGGGGAGACCCAGTACTTC
cdr3_aa: CAWSGARGETQYF

clone_size: -
d_call: TRBD1
v_call: TRBV10-3
j_call: TRBJ1-5
cdr3_nt: TGTGCCATCAGTGAGACCTCGACAGGGGGCATAGCGAATCAGCCCCAGCATTTT
cdr3_aa: CAISETSTGGIANQPQHF

clone_size: -
d_call: -
v_call: TRBV7-2
j_call: TRBJ2-1
cdr3_nt: TGTGCCAGCAGCTTAAGTTGGGGATTATACAATGAGCAGTTCTTC
cdr3_aa: CASSLSWGLYNEQFF